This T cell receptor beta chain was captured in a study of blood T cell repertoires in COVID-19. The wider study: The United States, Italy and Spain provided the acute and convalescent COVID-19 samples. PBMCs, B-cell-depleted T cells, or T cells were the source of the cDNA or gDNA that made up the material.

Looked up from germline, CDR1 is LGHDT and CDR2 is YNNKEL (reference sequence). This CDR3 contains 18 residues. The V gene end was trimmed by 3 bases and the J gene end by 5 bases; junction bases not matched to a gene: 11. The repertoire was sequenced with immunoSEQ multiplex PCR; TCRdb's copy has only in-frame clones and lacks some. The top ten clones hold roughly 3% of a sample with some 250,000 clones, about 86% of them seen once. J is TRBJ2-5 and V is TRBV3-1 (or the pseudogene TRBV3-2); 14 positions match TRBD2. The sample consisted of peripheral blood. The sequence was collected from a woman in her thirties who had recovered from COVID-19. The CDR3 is CASSHRTSGGPKGETQYF. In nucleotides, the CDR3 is TGTGCCAGCAGCCATAGGACTAGCGGGGGGCCGAAAGGGGAGACCCAGTACTTC.